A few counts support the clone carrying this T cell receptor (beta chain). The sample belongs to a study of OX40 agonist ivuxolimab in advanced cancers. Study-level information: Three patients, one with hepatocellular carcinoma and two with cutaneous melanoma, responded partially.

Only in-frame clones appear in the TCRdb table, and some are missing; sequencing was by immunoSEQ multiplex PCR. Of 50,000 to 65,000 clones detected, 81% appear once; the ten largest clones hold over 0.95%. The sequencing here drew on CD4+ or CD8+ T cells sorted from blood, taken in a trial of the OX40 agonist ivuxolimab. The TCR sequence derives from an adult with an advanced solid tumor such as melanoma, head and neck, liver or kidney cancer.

CDR3 DNA sequence: TGTGCCAGCAGCTTGGACAGGGGTGAAAAACTGTTTTTT. Its translation is CASSLDRGEKLFF. The V call is TRBV5-6, the J call TRBJ1-4, with 7 bases aligning to TRBD1. From germline, CDR1 is SGHDT and CDR2 YYEEEE. The CDR3 runs to 13 residues. V was clipped by 0 bases and J by 7 bases; unmatched bases: 0.